The source of this T cell receptor beta chain is a study of CD8 T cells in ankylosing spondylitis. Study observations and caveats: Disease-associated clones were reportedly significantly overrepresented in matched ankylosing spondylitis synovial fluid. A TCR beta motif made of roughly eight highly homologous variants seemed typical of ankylosing spondylitis blood. Earlier work had already found some motif variants in reactive arthritis synovial fluid and blood.

The germline V and J ends were trimmed by 0 bases and 3 bases, with 8 bases remaining between them. The CDR3 consists of 15 residues. Looked up from germline, CDR1 is LGHNA and CDR2 is YNFKEQ. Quantitative 5'-RACE with molecular barcodes was used to make the TCR beta libraries. TCRdb independently ran MiXCR on the 5' RACE reads; one entry per CDR3 protein. The table has 200,000 to 250,000 distinct CDR3 sequences, about 17% seen once. This clonotype was observed many times. The target antigen is unknown. This sequence joins TRBV4-2 and TRBJ2-2; D is undetermined. The sequencing input was blood, either unsorted or a sorted T cell fraction (not recorded which). The source of this sequence is a male donor with ankylosing spondylitis. CDR3 residues: CASSQDGLHTGELFF. CDR3 nucleotides: TGTGCCAGCAGCCAAGATGGGCTCCACACCGGGGAGCTGTTTTTT.